This is a list of T cell receptor beta chains from one sample in a study of CD8+ T cells in alopecia areata. Profiled with immunoSEQ multiplex PCR; TCRdb holds only in-frame clones, not every one. Of more than 8,500 clones listed, 55% to 75% were seen once; the top ten hold roughly 15%. The sample taken for sequencing was skin. These receptors all come from a human donor with alopecia areata. Both conserved end residues are part of each CDR3. A D gene is named only where the DNA matches it firmly. Where a row states a size, it is once, few, many or the class of an expanded clone; other rows omit it.

clone_size j_call d_call v_call cdr3_aa cdr3_nt
. TRBJ2-1 TRBD2 TRBV6-5 CASSYLAGGPYEQFF TGTGCCAGCAGTTACCTAGCGGGGGGGCCTTATGAGCAGTTCTTC
. TRBJ1-5 . TRBV27 CASSLGYSNQPQHF TGTGCCAGCAGTTTGGGGTATAGCAATCAGCCCCAGCATTTT
large TRBJ2-7 . TRBV27 CASTGHYPYEQYF TGTGCCAGCACGGGACACTACCCCTACGAGCAGTACTTC
few TRBJ1-1 . TRBV7-2 CASSYGDLNTEAFF TGTGCCAGCAGTTACGGGGACCTGAACACTGAAGCTTTCTTT
. TRBJ2-7 . TRBV7-2 CASRRTDTYEQYF TGTGCCAGCAGGAGGACAGATACCTACGAGCAGTACTTC
few TRBJ2-7 . TRBV18 CASSPPEVRYEQYF TGTGCCAGCTCACCACCGGAGGTCCGCTACGAGCAGTACTTC
few TRBJ2-7 . TRBV4-3 CASSQDYNIFGAYEQYF TGCGCCAGCAGCCAAGATTATAATATCTTCGGGGCCTACGAGCAGTACTTC
. TRBJ1-1 . TRBV6-6 CASSYSLGAVLAFF TGTGCCAGCAGTTACTCGCTGGGGGCGGTTTTAGCTTTCTTT
medium-sized TRBJ2-2 . TRBV4-1 CASSPVDKSTGELFF TGCGCCAGCAGCCCCGTTGACAAGAGCACCGGGGAGCTGTTTTTT
. TRBJ1-2 . TRBV7-2 CASSLEGTSGYTF TGTGCCAGCAGCTTAGAAGGGACTAGTGGCTACACCTTC
. TRBJ2-7 . TRBV10-2 CASSGPYEQYF TGCGCCAGCAGTGGACCCTACGAGCAGTACTTC
. TRBJ1-5 . TRBV5-5 CASSATETLAQHF TGTGCCAGCAGCGCGACAGAGACATTGGCCCAGCATTTT
. TRBJ1-5 . TRBV4-3 CASSQEPGVNQPQHF TGCGCCAGCAGCCAAGAGCCGGGGGTCAATCAGCCCCAGCATTTT
. TRBJ1-2 TRBD1 TRBV6-5 CASRQDRDYGYTF TGTGCCAGCAGACAAGACAGGGACTATGGCTACACCTTC
. TRBJ2-7 . TRBV7-2 CASSGRRGGHEQYF TGTGCCAGCAGCGGACGCAGGGGGGGCCACGAGCAGTACTTC
few TRBJ2-5 TRBD2 TRBV30 CAWSGGRSGGPETQYF TGTGCCTGGAGTGGTGGTCGGAGCGGGGGACCCGAGACCCAGTACTTC
. TRBJ2-3 . TRBV7-8 CASSPWGDTQYF TGTGCCAGCAGCCCCTGGGGAGATACGCAGTATTTT
. TRBJ2-2 . TRBV7-9 CASSLAILTGELFF TGTGCCAGCAGCTTGGCCATCCTGACCGGGGAGCTGTTTTTT
few TRBJ2-7 . TRBV7-2 CASSLGAVPSYEQYF TGTGCCAGCAGCTTAGGAGCAGTCCCATCCTACGAGCAGTACTTC
medium-sized TRBJ1-4 . TRBV4-3 CASSQVRGVEKLFF TGCGCCAGCAGCCAAGTGCGGGGAGTCGAAAAACTGTTTTTT
. TRBJ2-5 TRBD2 TRBV29-1 CSVGVGLAGAETQYF TGCAGCGTGGGCGTCGGGCTAGCGGGAGCAGAGACCCAGTACTTC
. TRBJ1-2 . TRBV9 CASSVATTTRTGGYTF TGTGCCAGCAGCGTAGCTACGACAACAAGAACGGGAGGCTACACCTTC
. TRBJ2-1 . TRBV11-3 CASSLRLAGMGNEQFF TGTGCCAGCAGCTTACGTCTGGCGGGGATGGGTAATGAGCAGTTCTTC
. TRBJ2-3 TRBD1 TRBV10-3 CAISEGTGGTDTQYF TGTGCCATCAGTGAGGGGACAGGGGGCACAGATACGCAGTATTTT
. TRBJ2-2 TRBD2 TRBV27 CASSGTSGNTGELFF TGTGCCAGCAGTGGGACTAGCGGGAACACCGGGGAGCTGTTTTTT
. TRBJ2-1 . TRBV5-5 CASSSRGVAYNEQFF TGTGCCAGCAGCTCTCGAGGGGTGGCCTACAATGAGCAGTTCTTC
. TRBJ2-1 . TRBV6-5 CASSYLIGSTNEQFF TGTGCCAGCAGTTACTTGATCGGGAGTACCAATGAGCAGTTCTTC
. TRBJ2-3 . TRBV9 CASSVGPFTDTQYF TGTGCCAGCAGCGTAGGTCCGTTCACAGATACGCAGTATTTT
. TRBJ2-7 TRBD2 TRBV18 CASSPVAGDLNEQYF TGTGCCAGCTCACCCGTGGCGGGGGACCTGAACGAGCAGTACTTC
. TRBJ1-3 . TRBV18 CASSLGSGNTIYF TGTGCCAGCTCACTAGGCTCTGGAAACACCATATATTTT
. TRBJ2-7 TRBD2 TRBV30 CAWSVSGRVVDEQYF TGTGCCTGGAGTGTCAGCGGGAGGGTTGTAGACGAGCAGTACTTC
. TRBJ1-2 TRBD1 TRBV28 CASSSGGYGYTF TGTGCCAGCAGTTCAGGGGGCTATGGCTACACCTTC